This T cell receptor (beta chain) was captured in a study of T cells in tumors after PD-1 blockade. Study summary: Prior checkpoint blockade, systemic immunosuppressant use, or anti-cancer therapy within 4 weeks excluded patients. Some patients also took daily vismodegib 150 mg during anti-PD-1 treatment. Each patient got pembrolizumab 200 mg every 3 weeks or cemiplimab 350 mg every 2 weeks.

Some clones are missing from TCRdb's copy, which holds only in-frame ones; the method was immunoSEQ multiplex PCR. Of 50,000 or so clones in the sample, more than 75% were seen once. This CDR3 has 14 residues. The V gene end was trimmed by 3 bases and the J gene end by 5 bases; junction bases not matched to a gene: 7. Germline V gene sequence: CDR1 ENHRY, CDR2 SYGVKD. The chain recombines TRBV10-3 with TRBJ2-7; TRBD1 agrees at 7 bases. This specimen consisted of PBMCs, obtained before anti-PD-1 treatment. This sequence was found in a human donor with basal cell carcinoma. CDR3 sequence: CAISEIGGNNEQYF. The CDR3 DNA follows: TGTGCCATCAGTGAAATAGGGGGCAACAACGAGCAGTACTTC.